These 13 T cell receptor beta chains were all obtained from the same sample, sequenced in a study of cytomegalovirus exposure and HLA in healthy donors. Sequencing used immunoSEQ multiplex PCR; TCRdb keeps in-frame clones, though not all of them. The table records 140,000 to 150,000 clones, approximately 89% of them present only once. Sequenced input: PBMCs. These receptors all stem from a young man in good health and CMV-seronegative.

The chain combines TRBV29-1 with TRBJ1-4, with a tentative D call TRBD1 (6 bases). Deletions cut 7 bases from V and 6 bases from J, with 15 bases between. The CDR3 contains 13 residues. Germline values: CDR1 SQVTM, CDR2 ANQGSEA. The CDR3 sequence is CSAAGEIYEKLFF. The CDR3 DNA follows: TGCAGCGCCGCAGGGGAAATCTATGAAAAACTGTTTTTT.

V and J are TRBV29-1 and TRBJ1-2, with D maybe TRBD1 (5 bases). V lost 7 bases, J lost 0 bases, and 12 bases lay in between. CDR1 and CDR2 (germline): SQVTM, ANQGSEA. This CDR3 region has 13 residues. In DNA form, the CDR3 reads TGCAGCGCCGGTGGGGGGGCTAACTATGGCTACACCTTC. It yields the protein CSAGGGANYGYTF.

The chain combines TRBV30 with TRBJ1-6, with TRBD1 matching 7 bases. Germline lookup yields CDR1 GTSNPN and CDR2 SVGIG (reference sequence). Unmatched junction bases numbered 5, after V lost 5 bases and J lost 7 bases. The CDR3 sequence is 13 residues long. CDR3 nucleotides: TGTGCCTGGGCCGGGACAGCCAATTCACCCCTCCACTTT. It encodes CAWAGTANSPLHF.

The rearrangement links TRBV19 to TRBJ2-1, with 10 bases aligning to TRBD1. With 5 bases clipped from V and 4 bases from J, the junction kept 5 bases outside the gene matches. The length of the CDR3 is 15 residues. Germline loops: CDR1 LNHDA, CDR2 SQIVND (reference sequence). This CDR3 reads CASSLGTGDYNEQFF. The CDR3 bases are TGTGCCAGTAGTCTCGGGACAGGGGATTACAATGAGCAGTTCTTC. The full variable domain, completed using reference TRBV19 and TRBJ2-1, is DGGITQSPKYLFRKEGQNVTLSCEQNLNHDAMYWYRQDPGQGLRLIYYSQIVNDFQKGDIAEGYSVSREKKESFPLTVTSAQKNPTAFYLCASSLGTGDYNEQFFGPGTRLTVL.

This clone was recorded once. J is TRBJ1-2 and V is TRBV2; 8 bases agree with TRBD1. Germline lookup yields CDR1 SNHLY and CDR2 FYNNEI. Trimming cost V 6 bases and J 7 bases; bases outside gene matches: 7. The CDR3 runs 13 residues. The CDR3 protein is CASRMTGESGYTF. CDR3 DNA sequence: TGTGCCAGCAGGATGACAGGGGAATCTGGCTACACCTTC.

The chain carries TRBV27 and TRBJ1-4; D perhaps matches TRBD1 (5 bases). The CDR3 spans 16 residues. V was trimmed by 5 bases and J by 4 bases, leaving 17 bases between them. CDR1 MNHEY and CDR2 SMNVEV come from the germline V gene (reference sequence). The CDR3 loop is CASSPTAGHYNEKLFF. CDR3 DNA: TGTGCCAGCAGTCCAACAGCCGGACATTATAATGAAAAACTGTTTTTT.

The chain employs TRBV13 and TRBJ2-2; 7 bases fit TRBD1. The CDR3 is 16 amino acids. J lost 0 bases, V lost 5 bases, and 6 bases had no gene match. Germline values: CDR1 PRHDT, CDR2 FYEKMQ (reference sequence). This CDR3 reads CASSSTTGTNTGELFF. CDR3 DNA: TGTGCCAGCAGCAGCACGACAGGGACGAACACCGGGGAGCTGTTTTTT.

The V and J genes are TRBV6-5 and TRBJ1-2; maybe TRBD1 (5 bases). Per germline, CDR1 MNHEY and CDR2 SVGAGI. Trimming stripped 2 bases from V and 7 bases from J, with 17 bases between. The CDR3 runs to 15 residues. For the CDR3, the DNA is TGTGCCAGCAGTTACGATAAGGGGTCTATGCGTGGCTACACCTTC. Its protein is CASSYDKGSMRGYTF.

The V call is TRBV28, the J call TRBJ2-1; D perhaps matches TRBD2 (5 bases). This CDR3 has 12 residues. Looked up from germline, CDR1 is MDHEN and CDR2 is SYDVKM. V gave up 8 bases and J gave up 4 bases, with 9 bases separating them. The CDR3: CASWRLYNEQFF. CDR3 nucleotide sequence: TGTGCCAGCTGGAGGCTGTACAATGAGCAGTTCTTC.

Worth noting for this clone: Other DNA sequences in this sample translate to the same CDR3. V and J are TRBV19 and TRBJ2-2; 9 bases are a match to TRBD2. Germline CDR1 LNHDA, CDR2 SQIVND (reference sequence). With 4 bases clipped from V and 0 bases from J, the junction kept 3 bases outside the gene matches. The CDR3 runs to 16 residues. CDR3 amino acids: CASSTGLAANTGELFF. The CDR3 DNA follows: TGTGCCAGTAGTACGGGACTAGCAGCGAACACCGGGGAGCTGTTTTTT.

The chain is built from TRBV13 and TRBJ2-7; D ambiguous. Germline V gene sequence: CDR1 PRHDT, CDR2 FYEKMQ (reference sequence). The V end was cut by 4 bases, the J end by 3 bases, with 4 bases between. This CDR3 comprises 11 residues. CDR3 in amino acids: CASSSYYEQYF. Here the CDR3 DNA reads TGTGCCAGCAGCTCTTACTACGAGCAGTACTTC.

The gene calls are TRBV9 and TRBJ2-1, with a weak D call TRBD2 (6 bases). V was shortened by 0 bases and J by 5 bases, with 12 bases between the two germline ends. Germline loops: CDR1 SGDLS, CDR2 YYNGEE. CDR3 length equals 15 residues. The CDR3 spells CASSVGLGGNNEQFF. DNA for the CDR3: TGTGCCAGCAGCGTAGGTCTGGGGGGAAACAATGAGCAGTTCTTC.

The CDR3 sequence: CAWSVGQGLPEQFF. The CDR3 DNA follows: TGTGCCTGGAGTGTGGGGCAGGGGCTTCCCGAGCAGTTCTTC. The V call is TRBV30, the J call TRBJ2-1, with D perhaps TRBD1 (6 bases). The CDR3 consists of 14 residues. Germline V gene data show CDR1 as GTSNPN and CDR2 as SVGIG (reference sequence). The V end lost 0 bases, the J end lost 10 bases, and 16 bases lay between the germline ends.